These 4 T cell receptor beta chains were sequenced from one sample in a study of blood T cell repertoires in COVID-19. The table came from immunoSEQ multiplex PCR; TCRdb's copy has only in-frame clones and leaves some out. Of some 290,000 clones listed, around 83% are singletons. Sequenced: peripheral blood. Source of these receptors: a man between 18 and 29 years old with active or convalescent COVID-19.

CDR3 nucleotides: TGTGCCAGCAGCAAGGAGCCCGGAAACACCATATATTTT. Translation gives CASSKEPGNTIYF. The genes are TRBV21-1 and TRBJ1-3. TRBV21-1 is listed as a pseudogene. CDR3 length: 13 residues.

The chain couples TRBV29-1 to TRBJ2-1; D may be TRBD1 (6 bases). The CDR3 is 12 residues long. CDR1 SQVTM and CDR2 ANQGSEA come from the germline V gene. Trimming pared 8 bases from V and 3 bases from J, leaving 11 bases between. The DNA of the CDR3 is TGCAGCCCCCGGACAGTCTACAATGAGCAGTTCTTC. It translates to CSPRTVYNEQFF.

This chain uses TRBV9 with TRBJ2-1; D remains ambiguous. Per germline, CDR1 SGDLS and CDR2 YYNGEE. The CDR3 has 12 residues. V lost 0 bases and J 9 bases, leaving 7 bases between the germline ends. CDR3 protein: CASSVAFGEQFF. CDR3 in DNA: TGTGCCAGCAGCGTAGCTTTCGGTGAGCAGTTCTTC.

In nucleotides, the CDR3 is TGTGCCAGCAGTATCAGTTGGTTCGGACAGGGGGCTAACACCGGGGAGCTGTTTTTT. Residues: CASSISWFGQGANTGELFF. The J gene is TRBJ2-2, the V gene TRBV28; TRBD1 agrees at 11 bases. V gave up 5 bases and J gave up 2 bases; unmatched junction bases: 13. The CDR3 sequence is 19 residues long. CDR1 and CDR2 (germline): MDHEN, SYDVKM.